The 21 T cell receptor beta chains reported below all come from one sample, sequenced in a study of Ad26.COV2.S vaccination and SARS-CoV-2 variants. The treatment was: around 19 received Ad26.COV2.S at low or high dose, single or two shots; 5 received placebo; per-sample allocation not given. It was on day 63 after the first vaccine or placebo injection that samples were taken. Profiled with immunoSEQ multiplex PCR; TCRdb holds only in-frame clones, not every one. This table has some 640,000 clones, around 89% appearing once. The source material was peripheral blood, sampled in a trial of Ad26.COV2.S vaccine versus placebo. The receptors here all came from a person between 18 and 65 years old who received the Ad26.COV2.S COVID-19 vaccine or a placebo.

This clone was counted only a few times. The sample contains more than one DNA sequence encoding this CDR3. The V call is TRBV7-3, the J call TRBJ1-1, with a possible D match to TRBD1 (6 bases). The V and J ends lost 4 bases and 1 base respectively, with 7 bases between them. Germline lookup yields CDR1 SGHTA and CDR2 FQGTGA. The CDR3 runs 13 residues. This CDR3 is CASSSQGNTEAFF. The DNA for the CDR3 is TGTGCCAGCAGCTCACAGGGGAACACTGAAGCTTTCTTT.

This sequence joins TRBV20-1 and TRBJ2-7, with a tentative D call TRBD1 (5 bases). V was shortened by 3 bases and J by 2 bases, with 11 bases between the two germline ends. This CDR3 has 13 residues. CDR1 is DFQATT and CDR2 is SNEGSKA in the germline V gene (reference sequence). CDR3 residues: CSASEGVPYEQYF. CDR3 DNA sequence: TGCAGTGCTAGTGAAGGGGTTCCCTACGAGCAGTACTTC.

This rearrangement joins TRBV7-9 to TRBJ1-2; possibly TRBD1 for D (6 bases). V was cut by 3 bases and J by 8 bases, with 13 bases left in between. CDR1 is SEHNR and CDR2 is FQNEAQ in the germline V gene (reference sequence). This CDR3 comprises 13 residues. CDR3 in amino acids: CASSLMAGEGYTF. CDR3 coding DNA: TGTGCCAGCAGCTTGATGGCAGGGGAGGGCTACACCTTC. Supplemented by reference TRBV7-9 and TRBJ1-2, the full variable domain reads DTGVSQNPRHKITKRGQNVTFRCDPISEHNRLYWYRQTLGQGPEFLTYFQNEAQLEKSRLLSDRFSAERPKGSFSTLEIQRTEQGDSAMYLCASSLMAGEGYTFGSGTRLTVV.

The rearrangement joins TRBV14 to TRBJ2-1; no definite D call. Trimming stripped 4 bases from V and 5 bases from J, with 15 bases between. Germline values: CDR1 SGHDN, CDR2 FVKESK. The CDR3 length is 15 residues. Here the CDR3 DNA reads TGTGCCAGCAGCCCCCCCCAGACTCGACACAATGAGCAGTTCTTC. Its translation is CASSPPQTRHNEQFF.

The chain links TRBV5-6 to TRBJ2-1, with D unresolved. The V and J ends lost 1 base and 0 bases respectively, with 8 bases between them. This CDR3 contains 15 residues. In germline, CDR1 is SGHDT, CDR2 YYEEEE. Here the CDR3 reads CASSLNMGSYNEQFF. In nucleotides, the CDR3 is TGTGCCAGCAGCTTGAACATGGGCTCCTACAATGAGCAGTTCTTC.

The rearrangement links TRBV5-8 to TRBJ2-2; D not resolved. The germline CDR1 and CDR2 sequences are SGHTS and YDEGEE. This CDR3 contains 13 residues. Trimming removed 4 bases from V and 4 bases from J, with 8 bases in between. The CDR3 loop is CASSLRITGELFF. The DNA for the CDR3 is TGTGCCAGCAGCCTACGTATCACCGGGGAGCTGTTTTTT.

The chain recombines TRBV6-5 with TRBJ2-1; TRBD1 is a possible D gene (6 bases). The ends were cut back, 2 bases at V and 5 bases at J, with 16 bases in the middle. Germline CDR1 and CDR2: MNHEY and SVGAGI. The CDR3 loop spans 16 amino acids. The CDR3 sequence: CASSYLIQGKNNEQFF. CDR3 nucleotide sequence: TGTGCCAGCAGTTACCTAATACAGGGCAAGAACAATGAGCAGTTCTTC.

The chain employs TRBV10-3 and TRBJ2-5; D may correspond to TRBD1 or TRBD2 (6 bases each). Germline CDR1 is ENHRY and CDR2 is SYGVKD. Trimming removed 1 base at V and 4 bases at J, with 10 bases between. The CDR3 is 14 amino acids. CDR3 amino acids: CAISELQGGETQYF. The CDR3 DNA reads TGTGCCATCAGTGAGTTACAGGGAGGAGAGACCCAGTACTTC.

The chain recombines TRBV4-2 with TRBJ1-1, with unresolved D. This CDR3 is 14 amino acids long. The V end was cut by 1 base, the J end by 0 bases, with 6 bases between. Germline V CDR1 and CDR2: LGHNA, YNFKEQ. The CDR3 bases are TGTGCCAGCAGCCAAGTAGGGATGAACACTGAAGCTTTCTTT. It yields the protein CASSQVGMNTEAFF.

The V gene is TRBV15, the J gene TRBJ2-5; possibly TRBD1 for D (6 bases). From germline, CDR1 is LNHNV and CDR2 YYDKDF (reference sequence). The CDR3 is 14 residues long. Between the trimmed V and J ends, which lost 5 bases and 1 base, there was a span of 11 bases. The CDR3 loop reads CATSGLTGQETQYF. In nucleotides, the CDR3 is TGTGCCACCAGCGGCCTGACAGGCCAAGAGACCCAGTACTTC.

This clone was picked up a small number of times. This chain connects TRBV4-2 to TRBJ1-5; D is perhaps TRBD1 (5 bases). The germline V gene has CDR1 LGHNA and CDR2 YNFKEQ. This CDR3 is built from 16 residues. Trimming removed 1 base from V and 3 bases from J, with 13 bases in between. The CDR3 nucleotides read TGTGCCAGCAGCCAAGTTCCCCCAGGGCTCAATCAGCCCCAGCATTTT. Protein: CASSQVPPGLNQPQHF.

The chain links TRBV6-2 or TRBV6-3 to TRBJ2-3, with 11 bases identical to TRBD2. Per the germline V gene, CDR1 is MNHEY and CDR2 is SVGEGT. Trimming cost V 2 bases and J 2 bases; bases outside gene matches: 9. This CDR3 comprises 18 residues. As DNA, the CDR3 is TGTGCCAGCAGTTACCCTAGCGGGAGGACGTCTCTCACAGATACGCAGTATTTT. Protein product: CASSYPSGRTSLTDTQYF.

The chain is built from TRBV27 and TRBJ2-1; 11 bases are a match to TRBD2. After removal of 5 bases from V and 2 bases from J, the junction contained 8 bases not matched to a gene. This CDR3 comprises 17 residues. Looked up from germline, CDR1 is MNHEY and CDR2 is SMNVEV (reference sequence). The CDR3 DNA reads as TGTGCCAGCAGTGTCCTTAGCGGGAGGGCCACCTACAATGAGCAGTTCTTC. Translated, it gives CASSVLSGRATYNEQFF.

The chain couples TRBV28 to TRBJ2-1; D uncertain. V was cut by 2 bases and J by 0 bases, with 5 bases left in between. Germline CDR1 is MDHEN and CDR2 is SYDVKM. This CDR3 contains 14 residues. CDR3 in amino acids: CASSLVSSYNEQFF. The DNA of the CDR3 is TGTGCCAGCAGTTTAGTAAGCTCCTACAATGAGCAGTTCTTC.

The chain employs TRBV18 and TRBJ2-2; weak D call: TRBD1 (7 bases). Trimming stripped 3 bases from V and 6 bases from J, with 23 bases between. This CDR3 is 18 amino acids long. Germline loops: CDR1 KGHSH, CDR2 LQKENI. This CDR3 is CASSPTNPAGGRSGELFF. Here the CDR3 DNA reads TGTGCCAGCTCACCTACCAACCCGGCAGGGGGGAGATCCGGGGAGCTGTTTTTT.

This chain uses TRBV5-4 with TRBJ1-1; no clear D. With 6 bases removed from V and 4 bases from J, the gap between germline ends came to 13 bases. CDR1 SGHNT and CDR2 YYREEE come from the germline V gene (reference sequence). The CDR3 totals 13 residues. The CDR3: CASNNKEGTEAFF. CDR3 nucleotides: TGTGCCAGCAACAATAAGGAGGGCACTGAAGCTTTCTTT.

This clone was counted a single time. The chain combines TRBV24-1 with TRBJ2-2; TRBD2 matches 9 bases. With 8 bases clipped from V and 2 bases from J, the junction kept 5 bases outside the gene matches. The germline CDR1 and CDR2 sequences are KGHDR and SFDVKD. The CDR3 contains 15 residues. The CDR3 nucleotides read TGTGCCACCAAAAGCGGGAGGACTAACACCGGGGAGCTGTTTTTT. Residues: CATKSGRTNTGELFF.

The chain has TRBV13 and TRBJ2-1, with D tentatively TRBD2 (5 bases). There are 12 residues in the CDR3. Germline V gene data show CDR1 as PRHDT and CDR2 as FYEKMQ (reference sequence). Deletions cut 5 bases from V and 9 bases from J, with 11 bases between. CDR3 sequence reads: CASSPNLAEQFF. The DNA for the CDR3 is TGTGCCAGCAGCCCCAACCTAGCTGAGCAGTTCTTC.

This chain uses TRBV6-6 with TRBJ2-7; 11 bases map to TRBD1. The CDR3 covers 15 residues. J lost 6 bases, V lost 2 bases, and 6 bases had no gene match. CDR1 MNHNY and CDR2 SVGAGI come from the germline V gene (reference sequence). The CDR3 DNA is TGTGCCAGCAGTTACCCTGGACAGGGGGCGCGCGAGCAGTACTTC. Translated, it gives CASSYPGQGAREQYF.

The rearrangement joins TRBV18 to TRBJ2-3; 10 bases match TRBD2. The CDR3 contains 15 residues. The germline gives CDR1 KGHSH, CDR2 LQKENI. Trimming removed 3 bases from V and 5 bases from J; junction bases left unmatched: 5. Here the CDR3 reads CASSPGLAGEDTQYF. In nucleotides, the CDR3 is TGTGCCAGCTCACCGGGTCTAGCGGGGGAAGATACGCAGTATTTT. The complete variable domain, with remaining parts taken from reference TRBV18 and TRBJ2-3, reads NAGVMQNPRHLVRRRGQEARLRCSPMKGHSHVYWYRQLPEEGLKFMVYLQKENIIDESGMPKERFSAEFPKEGPSILRIQQVVRGDSAAYFCASSPGLAGEDTQYFGPGTRLTVL.

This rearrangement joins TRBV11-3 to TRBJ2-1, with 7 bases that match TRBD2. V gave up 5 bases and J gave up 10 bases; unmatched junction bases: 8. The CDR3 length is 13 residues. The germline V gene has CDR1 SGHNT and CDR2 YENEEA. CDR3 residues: CASSPPGGPEQFF. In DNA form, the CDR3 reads TGTGCCAGCAGCCCCCCGGGGGGACCAGAGCAGTTCTTC.